These T cell receptor beta chains were read from a single sample in a study of Ad26.COV2.S vaccination and SARS-CoV-2 variants. Produced via immunoSEQ multiplex PCR; TCRdb's table is partial and in-frame only. In the table there are roughly 350,000 clones, 80% to 90% of which are singletons. The sample here was peripheral blood, taken in a trial of Ad26.COV2.S vaccine versus placebo. All receptors derive from a person aged 18 to 65 who received the Ad26.COV2.S COVID-19 vaccine or a placebo. The CDR3 runs from the conserved cysteine through the conserved F or W. Fields, in order: D gene, clone size, J gene, V gene, CDR3 DNA, CDR3 protein. A D gene is named only where the DNA matches it firmly. Clone size is stated in some rows and not others, as once, few, many or a class when expanded.

d_call: NA; clone_size: NA; j_call: TRBJ2-1; v_call: TRBV15; cdr3_nt: TGTGCCACCAGCAGAGAAACAGGGAGTTACAATGAGCAGTTCTTC; cdr3_aa: CATSRETGSYNEQFF
d_call: NA; clone_size: once; j_call: TRBJ2-7; v_call: TRBV19; cdr3_nt: TGTGCCAGTAGTAGATCCGGGCCCCGAGGGATCTCCGAGCAGTACTTC; cdr3_aa: CASSRSGPRGISEQYF
d_call: NA; clone_size: NA; j_call: TRBJ1-5; v_call: TRBV6-5; cdr3_nt: TGTGCCAGCAGTTTGGGGGGTCTTGGCAATCAGCCCCAGCATTTT; cdr3_aa: CASSLGGLGNQPQHF
d_call: NA; clone_size: NA; j_call: TRBJ1-2; v_call: TRBV12-3/TRBV12-4; cdr3_nt: TGTGCCAGCAGTTTAATGGGGGCGGATGGCTACACCTTC; cdr3_aa: CASSLMGADGYTF
d_call: TRBD1; clone_size: NA; j_call: TRBJ1-1; v_call: TRBV7-6; cdr3_nt: TGTGCCAGCAGGAATGGACAGGGAAGAAAGTTTAGGGACACTGAAGCTTTCTTT; cdr3_aa: CASRNGQGRKFRDTEAFF
d_call: NA; clone_size: NA; j_call: TRBJ1-1; v_call: TRBV7-3; cdr3_nt: TGTGCCAGCAGCTTAAATGGGAACACTGAAGCTTTCTTT; cdr3_aa: CASSLNGNTEAFF
d_call: NA; clone_size: NA; j_call: TRBJ2-3; v_call: TRBV14; cdr3_nt: TGTGCCAGCAGCCAAGGGACAGCCACAGATACGCAGTATTTT; cdr3_aa: CASSQGTATDTQYF
d_call: NA; clone_size: few; j_call: TRBJ1-6; v_call: TRBV19; cdr3_nt: TGTGCCAGTAGTATAGTGAGCAGCAATTCACCCCTCCACTTT; cdr3_aa: CASSIVSSNSPLHF
d_call: TRBD1; clone_size: NA; j_call: TRBJ2-5; v_call: TRBV11-2; cdr3_nt: TGTGCCAGCAGCTTACCCATCGGGACAGGGGAAGAGACCCAGTACTTC; cdr3_aa: CASSLPIGTGEETQYF
d_call: NA; clone_size: once; j_call: TRBJ1-5; v_call: TRBV30; cdr3_nt: TGTGCCTTACAGGGAAACAGCAATCAGCCCCAGCATTTT; cdr3_aa: CALQGNSNQPQHF
d_call: NA; clone_size: NA; j_call: TRBJ1-5; v_call: TRBV5-1; cdr3_nt: TGCGCCAGCAGCTTGTCGGGCGCTTCAGGGCAGCCCCAGCATTTT; cdr3_aa: CASSLSGASGQPQHF
d_call: TRBD1; clone_size: NA; j_call: TRBJ2-7; v_call: TRBV12-3/TRBV12-4; cdr3_nt: TGTGCCAGCAGCCTCCGTGGACAGGGGCAGTACTTC; cdr3_aa: CASSLRGQGQYF
d_call: TRBD2; clone_size: NA; j_call: TRBJ2-3; v_call: TRBV14; cdr3_nt: TGTGCCAGCAGCCAGCAACTAGCGGGGGGCCTCAATACGCAGTATTTT; cdr3_aa: CASSQQLAGGLNTQYF
d_call: TRBD2; clone_size: NA; j_call: TRBJ2-2; v_call: TRBV5-1; cdr3_nt: TGCGCCAGCAGCCCGGGTGACAGCGGGGCCGGGGAGCTGTTTTTT; cdr3_aa: CASSPGDSGAGELFF
d_call: TRBD1; clone_size: NA; j_call: TRBJ1-2; v_call: TRBV27; cdr3_nt: TGTGCCAGCAGTTCAATTCCGGGACAGGGGGCCTATGGCTACACCTTC; cdr3_aa: CASSSIPGQGAYGYTF
d_call: TRBD1; clone_size: NA; j_call: TRBJ1-1; v_call: TRBV14; cdr3_nt: TGTGCCAGCAGCCAATTCGGACAGGCTGAAGCTTTCTTT; cdr3_aa: CASSQFGQAEAFF
d_call: TRBD1; clone_size: NA; j_call: TRBJ2-7; v_call: TRBV14; cdr3_nt: TGTGCCAGCAGCCACAGGACAGGGAGGTCCTACGAGCAGTACTTC; cdr3_aa: CASSHRTGRSYEQYF
d_call: NA; clone_size: NA; j_call: TRBJ2-3; v_call: TRBV19; cdr3_nt: TGTGCCAGTAAGGGGGTCCCTCCAGATACGCAGTATTTT; cdr3_aa: CASKGVPPDTQYF
d_call: NA; clone_size: few; j_call: TRBJ2-1; v_call: TRBV21-1; cdr3_nt: TGTGCCAGCAGCAAAGTTAAGGAGTTCGGACGGAGCTCCTACAATGAGCAGTTCTTC; cdr3_aa: CASSKVKEFGRSSYNEQFF
d_call: NA; clone_size: NA; j_call: TRBJ2-3; v_call: TRBV7-2; cdr3_nt: TGTGCCAGCAGCTCAGTAATAACTAGCACAGATACGCAGTATTTT; cdr3_aa: CASSSVITSTDTQYF
d_call: TRBD1; clone_size: NA; j_call: TRBJ2-5; v_call: TRBV6-5; cdr3_nt: TGTGCCAGCAGGCCGCGGACAGGGCTACAAGAGACCCAGTACTTC; cdr3_aa: CASRPRTGLQETQYF
d_call: NA; clone_size: once; j_call: TRBJ1-1; v_call: TRBV4-3; cdr3_nt: TGCGCCAGCAGCCAAGATAGGGCAGGAGGGGAAGCTTTCTTT; cdr3_aa: CASSQDRAGGEAFF
d_call: TRBD2; clone_size: NA; j_call: TRBJ2-1; v_call: TRBV6-5; cdr3_nt: TGTGCCACCCAGCGGGAGGTTAATGAGCAGTTCTTC; cdr3_aa: CATQREVNEQFF
d_call: NA; clone_size: NA; j_call: TRBJ1-4; v_call: TRBV19; cdr3_nt: TGTGCCAGTAGTACTCTCTACAATATGGAGGAAAAACTGTTTTTT; cdr3_aa: CASSTLYNMEEKLFF
d_call: TRBD1; clone_size: NA; j_call: TRBJ2-5; v_call: TRBV19; cdr3_nt: TGTGCCAGTAGTACGGACAGGGGGCAAGAGACCCAGTACTTC; cdr3_aa: CASSTDRGQETQYF
d_call: TRBD1; clone_size: NA; j_call: TRBJ2-5; v_call: TRBV28; cdr3_nt: TGTGCCAGCAGCCCCCTCGTAGGGACAGGGAAACGAGAGACCCAGTACTTC; cdr3_aa: CASSPLVGTGKRETQYF
d_call: NA; clone_size: NA; j_call: TRBJ1-2; v_call: TRBV14; cdr3_nt: TGTGCCAGCAGCCAATTTCAGTATGGCTACACCTTC; cdr3_aa: CASSQFQYGYTF
d_call: NA; clone_size: NA; j_call: TRBJ1-4; v_call: TRBV6-5; cdr3_nt: TGTGCCAGCAGTGACTCTTGGACAACTAATGAAAAACTGTTTTTT; cdr3_aa: CASSDSWTTNEKLFF